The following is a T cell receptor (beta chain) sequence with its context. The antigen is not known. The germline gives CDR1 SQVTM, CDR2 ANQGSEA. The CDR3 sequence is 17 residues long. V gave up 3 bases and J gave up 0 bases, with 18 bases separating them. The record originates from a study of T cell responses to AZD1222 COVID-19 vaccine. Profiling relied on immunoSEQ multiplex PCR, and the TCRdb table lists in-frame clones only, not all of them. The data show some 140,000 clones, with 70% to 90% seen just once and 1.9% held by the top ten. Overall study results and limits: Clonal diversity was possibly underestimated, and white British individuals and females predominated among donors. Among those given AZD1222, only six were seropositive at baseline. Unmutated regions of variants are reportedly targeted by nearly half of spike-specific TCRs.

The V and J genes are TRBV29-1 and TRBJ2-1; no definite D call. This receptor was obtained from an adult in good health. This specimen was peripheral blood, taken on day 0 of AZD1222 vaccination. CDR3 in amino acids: CSVDEEATVSSYNEQFF. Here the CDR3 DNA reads TGCAGCGTTGATGAGGAAGCGACTGTTAGCTCCTACAATGAGCAGTTCTTC.